Below, 32 T cell receptor beta chains from the same sample are listed, as sequenced in a study of T-cell reconstitution after alpha-beta-depleted transplantation in children. For TCRbeta, the library was prepared with unique molecular identifiers. Each CDR3 protein is one row after TCRdb ran MiXCR on the PCR reads. The sample includes approximately 300,000 distinct CDR3 sequences, 11% of them seen just once. This specimen consisted of peripheral blood, obtained 180 days after TCRalphabeta/CD19-depleted stem cell transplant. Receptors originate from a male patient between 2 and 9 years old who had a stem cell transplant for chronic granulomatous disease, so the T cells may come from the graft donor.

This clonotype was recorded at least ten times. The chain couples TRBV12-3 or TRBV12-4 to TRBJ2-7; 7 positions agree with TRBD2. The CDR3 runs to 15 residues. With 3 bases clipped from V and 4 bases from J, the junction kept 9 bases outside the gene matches. The CDR3 sequence is CASSLIPSGTYEQYF. The CDR3 nucleotides read TGTGCCAGCAGTTTGATTCCCAGCGGGACTTACGAGCAGTACTTC.

This clonotype was found many times. The chain links TRBV7-6 to TRBJ1-6, with 7 bases matching TRBD1. This CDR3 region has 15 residues. Per germline, CDR1 SGHVS and CDR2 FNYEAQ. J was trimmed by 6 bases and V by 5 bases; bases with no gene match: 7. The DNA of the CDR3 is TGTGCCAGCAGCCCATCCACAGGGGTTAATTCACCCCTCCACTTT. Encoded protein: CASSPSTGVNSPLHF.

The CDR3 bases are TGTGCCAGCCGAACCGGGGGAGCTAACCATGTCTACACCTTC. Translating it yields CASRTGGANHVYTF. The chain is built from TRBV27 and TRBJ1-2; D possibly corresponds to TRBD1 (5 bases). CDR3 size: 14 residues. Per the germline V gene, CDR1 is MNHEY and CDR2 is SMNVEV (reference sequence). Trimming left V 8 bases short and J 10 bases short, with 23 bases between.

This clonotype was observed many times. The rearrangement uses TRBV15 and TRBJ1-4, with D possibly TRBD1 on 5 matching bases. Germline V gene sequence: CDR1 LNHNV, CDR2 YYDKDF (reference sequence). This CDR3 comprises 15 residues. Trimming left V 5 bases short and J 0 bases short, with 10 bases between. CDR3 DNA sequence: TGTGCCACCAGCCGCGGGACTGCAACTAATGAAAAACTGTTTTTT. Amino acids: CATSRGTATNEKLFF.

This clonotype has more than one count but fewer than ten. The chain couples TRBV6-5 to TRBJ2-1; possible D gene TRBD1, 5 bases. The V and J ends lost 1 base and 3 bases respectively, with 10 bases between them. CDR1 and CDR2 from the germline V gene are MNHEY and SVGAGI. CDR3 length: 15 residues. The CDR3 nucleotides are TGTGCCAGCAGTTACTTAGGGGTCAGCTACAATGAGCAGTTCTTC. Residues: CASSYLGVSYNEQFF.

This clonotype was observed at least ten times. CDR3: CASSLARLAPYEQYF. In DNA form, the CDR3 reads TGTGCCAGCAGCTTGGCCCGGCTAGCGCCATACGAGCAGTACTTC. The V call is TRBV5-6, the J call TRBJ2-7, with a weak D call TRBD2 (6 bases). CDR1 is SGHDT, CDR2 YYEEEE, per germline. The length of the CDR3 is 15 residues. V lost 0 bases and J 4 bases, leaving 14 bases between the germline ends.

This clonotype showed up many times. The chain couples TRBV6-5 to TRBJ1-1; perhaps TRBD1 as D (6 bases). V was pared by 5 bases and J by 1 base, with 11 bases between. The length of the CDR3 is 14 residues. The germline V gene has CDR1 MNHEY and CDR2 SVGAGI. The DNA for the CDR3 is TGTGCCAGCAGTCCCCCCAGGGGGAACACTGAAGCTTTCTTT. Encoded protein: CASSPPRGNTEAFF.

A remark on this clonotype: A much larger clone differs by one base, so this may be a read error. The chain employs TRBV5-1 and TRBJ2-2; 12 bases are shared with TRBD2. The germline V gene encodes CDR1 SGHRS and CDR2 YFSETQ. This CDR3 comprises 16 residues. The DNA for the CDR3 is TGCACCAGCAGCCCCTCTAGCGGGAGGGCGATCGGGGAGCTGTTTTTT. It encodes CTSSPSSGRAIGELFF.

The CDR3 loop is CASSLAAGYSYEQYF. CDR3 DNA: TGTGCCAGCAGCTTGGCCGCGGGCTACTCCTACGAGCAGTACTTC. The chain couples TRBV5-4 to TRBJ2-7; weak D call: TRBD2 (5 bases). CDR1 is SGHNT, CDR2 YYREEE, per germline (reference sequence). The CDR3 is made up of 15 amino acids. The V gene lost 0 bases and the J gene lost 0 bases, with 10 bases spanning the gap.

This clonotype was recorded at least ten times. The rearrangement links TRBV5-4 to TRBJ2-1, with 15 nucleotides matching TRBD2. From germline, CDR1 is SGHNT and CDR2 YYREEE (reference sequence). Germline trimming cut 0 bases from V and 1 base from J; bases unmatched to any gene: 5. CDR3 length: 19 residues. For the CDR3, the DNA is TGTGCCAGCAGCTTGGCGACAGGGACTAGCGGGAGGTCCTACAATGAGCAGTTCTTC. It encodes CASSLATGTSGRSYNEQFF.

This clonotype was found many times. The chain uses TRBV7-9 and TRBJ2-3; D is possibly TRBD2 (6 bases). This CDR3 contains 12 residues. CDR1 and CDR2 (germline): SEHNR, FQNEAQ (reference sequence). Trimming pared 6 bases from V and 6 bases from J, leaving 10 bases between. In DNA, the CDR3 is TGTGCCAGCAGTTATCGGGAGGATACGCAGTATTTT. This encodes CASSYREDTQYF.

In its sample, this clonotype was seen many times. The chain recombines TRBV29-1 with TRBJ2-2; TRBD1 matches at 8 bases. CDR3 length: 13 residues. Germline-derived CDR1 and CDR2 are SQVTM and ANQGSEA. Trimming at V came to 3 bases and at J to 7 bases, leaving 4 bases not matched to a gene. CDR3 region: CSVDQGASGELFF. The CDR3 bases are TGCAGCGTTGACCAGGGGGCCAGCGGGGAGCTGTTTTTT.

This clonotype has ten or more counts. The CDR3 loop reads CASSRPSGATQYF. The DNA of the CDR3 is TGTGCCAGCAGTCGCCCAAGCGGGGCTACGCAGTATTTT. This chain connects TRBV28 to TRBJ2-3, with 7 bases lining up with TRBD2. CDR1 and CDR2 (germline): MDHEN, SYDVKM. This CDR3 comprises 13 residues. V was pared by 5 bases and J by 8 bases, with 7 bases of the junction left unmatched.

This clonotype has ten or more counts. The chain recombines TRBV29-1 with TRBJ2-6; TRBD1 matches 7 bases. Looked up from germline, CDR1 is SQVTM and CDR2 is ANQGSEA. The junction had 15 bases not matched to a gene; V was cut back by 7 bases and J by 0 bases. The CDR3 is made up of 18 amino acids. CDR3 protein: CSGGQVPLAISGANVLTF. CDR3 bases: TGCAGCGGAGGACAGGTGCCCTTAGCGATCTCTGGGGCCAACGTCCTGACTTTC.

This clonotype was seen at least ten times. V gene TRBV18 combines with J gene TRBJ2-5; 7 nucleotides align to TRBD2. This CDR3 contains 13 residues. Per the germline V gene, CDR1 is KGHSH and CDR2 is LQKENI. The J segment lost 3 bases and the V segment lost 3 bases, leaving 1 base of the junction unmatched. CDR3 loop: CASSPLAEETQYF. The CDR3 DNA reads as TGTGCCAGCTCACCTCTAGCGGAAGAGACCCAGTACTTC.

This clonotype showed up many times. The chain employs TRBV21-1 and TRBJ2-3; the D call TRBD1 from the table was never checked on the DNA. TRBV21-1 is marked as a pseudogene. The CDR3 totals 16 residues. Here the CDR3 DNA reads TGTGCCAGCAGCCCCCTTGCGGGACAGCCCACAGATACGCAGTATTTT. Translating gives CASSPLAGQPTDTQYF.

This clonotype appeared many times. V and J are TRBV4-2 and TRBJ2-1, with D maybe TRBD2 (6 bases). The V end was cut by 0 bases, the J end by 0 bases, with 15 bases between. The CDR3 sequence is 18 residues long. Germline-derived CDR1 and CDR2 are LGHNA and YNFKEQ. Here the CDR3 reads CASSQESAGGSSYNEQFF. CDR3 DNA sequence: TGTGCCAGCAGCCAAGAGAGCGCTGGAGGGAGCTCCTACAATGAGCAGTTCTTC.

This clonotype was detected ten times or more. This sequence joins TRBV7-9 and TRBJ2-3, with D tentatively TRBD1 or TRBD2 (5 bases each). V lost 8 bases to trimming and J lost 4 bases, with 16 bases between them. The CDR3 sequence is 14 residues long. Germline V lookup: CDR1 SEHNR, CDR2 FQNEAQ (reference sequence). CDR3 amino acids: CASPREGPADTQYF. Here the CDR3 DNA reads TGTGCCAGCCCACGTGAGGGACCGGCAGATACGCAGTATTTT. Combining the CDR3 with reference TRBV7-9 and TRBJ2-3 gives the whole variable domain DTGVSQNPRHKITKRGQNVTFRCDPISEHNRLYWYRQTLGQGPEFLTYFQNEAQLEKSRLLSDRFSAERPKGSFSTLEIQRTEQGDSAMYLCASPREGPADTQYFGPGTRLTVL.

This clonotype occurred many times. The chain recombines TRBV12-3 or TRBV12-4 with TRBJ2-7; 12 nucleotides match TRBD2. The CDR3 has 15 amino acids. V shed 6 bases and J 6 bases; nucleotides not matched to a gene: 9. CDR3 nucleotide sequence: TGTGCCAGCAGCCCTAGCGGGAGGGCCAATCCCGAGCAGTACTTC. Translating it yields CASSPSGRANPEQYF.

This clonotype occurred many times. The chain links TRBV29-1 to TRBJ2-7, with TRBD2 identical over 8 bases. Germline V gives CDR1 SQVTM, CDR2 ANQGSEA. Losses at the gene ends were 7 bases for V and 6 bases for J; bases not matched to a gene: 14. This CDR3 spans 14 amino acids. The CDR3 DNA is TGCAGCGCACTAGGACTAGCCGGTTATAGCGAGCAGTACTTC. Encoded protein: CSALGLAGYSEQYF.

This clonotype came up many times. The chain links TRBV9 to TRBJ1-1; D gene ambiguous. The CDR3 loop spans 13 amino acids. Germline CDR1 reads SGDLS; CDR2 reads YYNGEE. Trimming shortened V by 0 bases and J by 5 bases, and 8 bases separated the two germline ends. This chain's CDR3 is CASSVARGTEAFF. DNA for the CDR3: TGTGCCAGCAGCGTAGCTCGCGGGACTGAAGCTTTCTTT.

This clonotype was seen ten or more times. The chain carries TRBV11-2 and TRBJ2-3; 13 positions match TRBD2. The CDR3 spans 19 residues. Germline V lookup: CDR1 SGHAT, CDR2 FQNNGV. V shed 4 bases and J 6 bases; nucleotides not matched to a gene: 16. The CDR3 coding sequence is TGTGCCAGCAGCTCACTGGCACCCGGACTAGCGGGAGTTCGGGATACGCAGTATTTT. The encoded protein is CASSSLAPGLAGVRDTQYF.

This clonotype has a count of ten or more. This chain joins TRBV5-5 and TRBJ2-4; a possible D gene is TRBD1 (5 bases). V was cut by 5 bases and J by 0 bases, with 12 bases left in between. The CDR3 consists of 15 residues. The germline V gene encodes CDR1 SGHKS and CDR2 YYEKEE (reference sequence). The CDR3 spells CASSLEQVAKNIQYF. CDR3 sequence (DNA): TGTGCCAGCAGTTTAGAACAGGTAGCCAAAAACATTCAGTACTTC.

This clonotype was seen many times. V is TRBV9 and J is TRBJ2-3; a possible D gene is TRBD2 (7 bases). This CDR3 region has 14 residues. V was cut by 3 bases and J by 3 bases, with 11 bases left in between. In germline, CDR1 is SGDLS, CDR2 YYNGEE. The CDR3 protein is CASSAGGGTDTQYF. CDR3 coding DNA: TGTGCCAGCAGCGCGGGGGGCGGGACAGATACGCAGTATTTT.

This clonotype was recorded only once. At one end, the junction sequence differs from germline, possibly due to a read error. This rearrangement joins TRBV12-3 or TRBV12-4 to TRBJ2-4; TRBD1 agrees at 8 bases. The CDR3 runs to 16 residues. The DNA of the CDR3 is TGTGCCAGCAGCTCACGACAGGGGAAAGCCAAAAACATTGAGTACTTC. This sequence encodes CASSSRQGKAKNIEYF.

This clonotype has at least ten counts. The chain couples TRBV29-1 to TRBJ2-7; 7 nucleotides agree with TRBD1. Germline assignment: CDR1 SQVTM and CDR2 ANQGSEA. After removal of 0 bases from V and 1 base from J, the junction contained 6 bases not matched to a gene. The CDR3 totals 15 residues. The CDR3 here is CSVEDFRTGSYEQYF. Here the CDR3 DNA reads TGCAGCGTTGAAGACTTTAGGACAGGTTCCTACGAGCAGTACTTC.

This clonotype was seen a handful of times. V usage is TRBV5-1 and J usage is TRBJ1-6; D is uncertain. The CDR3 runs to 15 residues. With 0 bases removed from V and 5 bases from J, the gap between germline ends came to 9 bases. Germline CDR1 is SGHRS and CDR2 is YFSETQ. CDR3 nucleotide sequence: TGCGCCAGCAGCTTGGGGGCGCCGAATAATTCACCCCTCCACTTT. The encoded protein is CASSLGAPNNSPLHF.

Ten or more counts support this clonotype. The rearrangement joins TRBV5-1 to TRBJ2-3, with D possibly being TRBD2 (5 bases). The CDR3 consists of 13 residues. Germline V CDR1 and CDR2: SGHRS, YFSETQ. V was clipped by 4 bases and J by 6 bases, with 12 bases between them. CDR3 loop: CASSLTPGDTQYF. CDR3 sequence (DNA): TGCGCCAGCAGCCTAACCCCGGGGGATACGCAGTATTTT. The full variable domain, with the rest looked up from reference TRBV5-1 and TRBJ2-3, is KAGVTQTPRYLIKTRGQQVTLSCSPISGHRSVSWYQQTPGQGLQFLFEYFSETQRNKGNFPGRFSGRQFSNSRSEMNVSTLELGDSALYLCASSLTPGDTQYFGPGTRLTVL.

This clonotype has ten or more counts. This chain uses TRBV29-1 with TRBJ2-5, with 8 bases aligning to TRBD2. The CDR3 covers 14 residues. CDR1 is SQVTM and CDR2 is ANQGSEA in the germline V gene. The J segment lost 5 bases and the V segment lost 5 bases, leaving 10 bases of the junction unmatched. Here the CDR3 DNA reads TGCAGCGTTAGTCTCGGGGTAGCGGGGGAGACCCAGTACTTC. Amino acid sequence: CSVSLGVAGETQYF.

At least ten counts were recorded for this clonotype. V is TRBV12-3 or TRBV12-4 and J is TRBJ2-4; maybe TRBD1 (5 bases). V dropped 7 bases and J dropped 6 bases, with 13 bases sitting between them. There are 13 residues in the CDR3. CDR3 in DNA: TGTGCCAGCAAAGGGGAAACGGGAAACATTCAGTACTTC. It yields the protein CASKGETGNIQYF.

In its sample, this clonotype was seen many times. The chain employs TRBV20-1 and TRBJ2-5; unclear D gene. Trimming removed 5 bases from V and 5 bases from J, with 12 bases in between. This CDR3 spans 12 amino acids. CDR1 DFQATT and CDR2 SNEGSKA come from the germline V gene (reference sequence). CDR3 nucleotide sequence: TGCAGTGCTTACGGTTTGGGGGAGACCCAGTACTTC. It encodes CSAYGLGETQYF.

This chain uses TRBV5-4 with TRBJ1-1; the match to TRBD1 covers 7 bases. The CDR3 sequence is 13 residues long. J lost 8 bases, V lost 4 bases, and 8 bases had no gene match. Germline V gene sequence: CDR1 SGHNT, CDR2 YYREEE (reference sequence). CDR3 nucleotides: TGTGCCAGCAGCCCAGGACTGGACAGGGAAGCTTTCTTT. Its translation is CASSPGLDREAFF. The whole variable domain, filled in from reference TRBV5-4 and TRBJ1-1, reads ETGVTQSPTHLIKTRGQQVTLRCSSQSGHNTVSWYQQALGQGPQFIFQYYREEENGRGNFPPRFSGLQFPNYSSELNVNALELDDSALYLCASSPGLDREAFFGQGTRLTVV.